The clone carrying this TCR beta chain has a single count. In the authors' methods: Scientists estimated how many nucleated cells there were by amplifying reference gene primers. Repertoires were generated with immunoSEQ multiplex PCR, while TCRdb's copy carries only in-frame clones and drops some. V, J and clone size reflect that table, while D and trimming were determined from the DNA. There are approximately 70,000 clones in the sample; 70% to 75% occur only once, and 35% to 45% lies in the top ten. The germline V gene encodes CDR1 WSHSY and CDR2 SAAADI. The CDR3 totals 15 residues. J was trimmed by 1 base and V by 8 bases; bases with no gene match: 9. The sample belongs to a study of blood T cell repertoires in COVID-19.

The material sequenced was peripheral blood. The rearrangement uses TRBV10-2 and TRBJ2-5; TRBD2 agrees at 8 bases. This clonotype originated in a woman aged 70-85 years with acute or convalescent COVID-19. The DNA of the CDR3 is TGCGCCAGCCTTGGGGAGCGGGGGTTCCAAGAGACCCAGTACTTC. This sequence encodes CASLGERGFQETQYF.